This is a list of T cell receptor beta chains from one sample in a study of blood T cell repertoires in COVID-19. Produced via immunoSEQ multiplex PCR; TCRdb's table is partial and in-frame only. The sample shows fewer than 250,000 clones, around 87% of them seen only once. Sequenced material: PBMCs or T cells enriched from blood (not recorded which). These TCRs come from a man aged 25 to 40 in a cohort exposed to, infected with or recovered from COVID-19 (not recorded which). Each CDR3 is given with its conserved first and last residue. A D gene is named only where the DNA matches it firmly. A row's size may be missing; if present it is once, few, many or a size class.

TRBJ2-6,-,TRBV4-2,TRBD2,20,TGTGCCAGCAGCCAAGTCGGGGCTAGCGGGAACCCTATGGGGGCCAACGTCCTGACTTTC,CASSQVGASGNPMGANVLTF
TRBJ2-5,-,TRBV28,-,15,TGTGCCAGCCATACTCGACAGTTCCGGGCAGAGACCCAGTACTTC,CASHTRQFRAETQYF
TRBJ2-3,-,TRBV5-1,-,14,TGCGCCAGCAGCTCCCAGGGCAGCACAGATACGCAGTATTTT,CASSSQGSTDTQYF
TRBJ1-1,-,TRBV7-3,-,13,TGTGCCAGCAGCTGGACAGAAGACACTGAAGCTTTCTTT,CASSWTEDTEAFF
TRBJ2-7,-,TRBV27,TRBD2,15,TGTGCCAGTACCCTTTTCGGGGGGGCTTTAGGTGAGCAGTACTTC,CASTLFGGALGEQYF
TRBJ2-7,-,TRBV5-1,TRBD2,18,TGCGCCAGCAGCTTGGGGATAGCGGGAGGCCTACGAGGCCACGAGCAGTACTTC,CASSLGIAGGLRGHEQYF
TRBJ1-1,-,TRBV14,TRBD1,16,TGTGCCAGCAGCCCGAGTCGGACAGGGGCGGGGAACGAAGCTTTCTTT,CASSPSRTGAGNEAFF
TRBJ1-1,once,TRBV19,-,15,TGTGCCAGTAGTAGCGGAGGGATAATGAACACTGAAGCTTTCTTT,CASSSGGIMNTEAFF
TRBJ2-2,-,TRBV7-2,TRBD2,16,TGTGCCAGCAGGCAAACTAGCGGGAGGGCTTACGGGGAGCTGTTTTTT,CASRQTSGRAYGELFF
TRBJ2-6,-,TRBV19,TRBD2,17,TGTGCCAGTAGCCGAGCGGGAGTTACCTCTGGGGCCAACGTCCTGACTTTC,CASSRAGVTSGANVLTF